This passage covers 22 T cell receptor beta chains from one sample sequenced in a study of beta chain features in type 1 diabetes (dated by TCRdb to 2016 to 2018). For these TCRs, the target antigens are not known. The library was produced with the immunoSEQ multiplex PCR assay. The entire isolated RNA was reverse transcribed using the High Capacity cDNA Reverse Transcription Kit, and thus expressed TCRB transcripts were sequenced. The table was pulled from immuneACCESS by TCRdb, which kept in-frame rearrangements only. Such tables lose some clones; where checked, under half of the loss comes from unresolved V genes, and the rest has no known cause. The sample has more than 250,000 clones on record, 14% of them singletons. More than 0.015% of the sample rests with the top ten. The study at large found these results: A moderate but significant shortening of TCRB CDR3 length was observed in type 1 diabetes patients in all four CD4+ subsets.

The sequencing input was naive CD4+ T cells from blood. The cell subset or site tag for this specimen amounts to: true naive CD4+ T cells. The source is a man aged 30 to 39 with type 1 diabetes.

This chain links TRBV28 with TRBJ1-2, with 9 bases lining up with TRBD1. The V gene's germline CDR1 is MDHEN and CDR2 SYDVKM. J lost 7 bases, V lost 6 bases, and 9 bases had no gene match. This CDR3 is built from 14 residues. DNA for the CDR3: TGTGCCAGCAGCTCAGGACAGGGGTCCACTGGCTACACCTTC. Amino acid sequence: CASSSGQGSTGYTF.

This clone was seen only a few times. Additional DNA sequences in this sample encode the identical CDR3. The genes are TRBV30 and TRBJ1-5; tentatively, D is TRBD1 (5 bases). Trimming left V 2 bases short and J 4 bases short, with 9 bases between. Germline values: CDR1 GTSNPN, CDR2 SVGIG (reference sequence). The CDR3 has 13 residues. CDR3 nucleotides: TGTGCCTGGAGTAGACGGGGGAATCAGCCCCAGCATTTT. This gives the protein CAWSRRGNQPQHF.

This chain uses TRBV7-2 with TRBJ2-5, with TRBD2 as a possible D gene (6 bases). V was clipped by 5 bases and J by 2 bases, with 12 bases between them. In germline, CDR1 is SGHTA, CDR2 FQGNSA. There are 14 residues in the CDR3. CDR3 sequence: CASSTGTSQETQYF. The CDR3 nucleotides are TGTGCCAGCAGCACGGGGACTTCTCAAGAGACCCAGTACTTC. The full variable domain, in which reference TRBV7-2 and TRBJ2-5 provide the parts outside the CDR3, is GAGVSQSPSNKVTEKGKDVELRCDPISGHTALYWYRQSLGQGLEFLIYFQGNSAPDKSGLPSDRFSAERTGGSVSTLTIQRTQQEDSAVYLCASSTGTSQETQYFGPGTRLLVL.

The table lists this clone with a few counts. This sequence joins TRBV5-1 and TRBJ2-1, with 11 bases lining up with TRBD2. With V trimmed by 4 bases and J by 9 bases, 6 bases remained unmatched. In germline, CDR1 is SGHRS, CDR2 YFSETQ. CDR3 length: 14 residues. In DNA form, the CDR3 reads TGCGCCAGCAGCACCACTAGCGGGAGTGGTGAGCAGTTCTTC. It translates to CASSTTSGSGEQFF.

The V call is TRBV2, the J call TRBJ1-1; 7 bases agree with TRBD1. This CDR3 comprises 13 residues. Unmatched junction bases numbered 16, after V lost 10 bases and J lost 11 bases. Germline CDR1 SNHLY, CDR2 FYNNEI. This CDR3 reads CATQYQGVVRAFF. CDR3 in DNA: TGTGCCACACAGTATCAGGGGGTGGTGAGGGCTTTCTTT.

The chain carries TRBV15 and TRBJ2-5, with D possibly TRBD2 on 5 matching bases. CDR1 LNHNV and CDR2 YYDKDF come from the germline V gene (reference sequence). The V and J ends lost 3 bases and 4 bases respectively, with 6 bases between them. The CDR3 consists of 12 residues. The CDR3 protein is CATSSEGETQYF. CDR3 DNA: TGTGCCACCAGCAGTGAGGGAGAGACCCAGTACTTC. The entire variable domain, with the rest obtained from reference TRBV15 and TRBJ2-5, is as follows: DAMVIQNPRYQVTQFGKPVTLSCSQTLNHNVMYWYQQKSSQAPKLLFHYYDKDFNNEADTPDNFQSRRPNTSFCFLDIRSPGLGDTAMYLCATSSEGETQYFGPGTRLLVL.

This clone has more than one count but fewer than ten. CDR3 sequence: CASSLVGTSGDNEQFF. CDR3 DNA sequence: TGTGCCAGCAGCTTAGTAGGGACTAGCGGGGACAATGAGCAGTTCTTC. V is TRBV7-2 and J is TRBJ2-1, with 13 bases identical to TRBD2. J was trimmed by 5 bases and V by 1 base; bases with no gene match: 2. CDR1 is SGHTA and CDR2 is FQGNSA in the germline V gene. This CDR3 is 16 amino acids long. Combining the CDR3 with reference TRBV7-2 and TRBJ2-1 gives the whole variable domain GAGVSQSPSNKVTEKGKDVELRCDPISGHTALYWYRQSLGQGLEFLIYFQGNSAPDKSGLPSDRFSAERTGGSVSTLTIQRTQQEDSAVYLCASSLVGTSGDNEQFFGPGTRLTVL.

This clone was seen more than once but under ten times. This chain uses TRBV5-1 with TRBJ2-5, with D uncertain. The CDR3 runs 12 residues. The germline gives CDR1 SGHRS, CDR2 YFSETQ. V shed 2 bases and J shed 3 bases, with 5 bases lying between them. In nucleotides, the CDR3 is TGCGCCAGCAGCTTTCCGGAAGAGACCCAGTACTTC. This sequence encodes CASSFPEETQYF.

The CDR3 is CASSPSSGTSGSFREQYF. The CDR3 DNA reads as TGTGCCAGCAGTCCTTCGTCCGGGACTAGCGGGAGTTTTCGGGAGCAGTACTTC. The V call is TRBV28, the J call TRBJ2-7; 14 positions match TRBD2. Germline lookup yields CDR1 MDHEN and CDR2 SYDVKM. V was clipped by 5 bases and J by 7 bases; unmatched bases: 16. This CDR3 has 18 amino acids.

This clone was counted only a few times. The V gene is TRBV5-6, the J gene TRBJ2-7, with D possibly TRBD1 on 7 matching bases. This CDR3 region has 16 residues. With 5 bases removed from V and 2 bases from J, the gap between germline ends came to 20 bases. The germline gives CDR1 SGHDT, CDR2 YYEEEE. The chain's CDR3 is CASSWRRGDRAYEQYF. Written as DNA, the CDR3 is TGTGCCAGCAGTTGGCGGAGGGGGGACAGAGCCTACGAGCAGTACTTC. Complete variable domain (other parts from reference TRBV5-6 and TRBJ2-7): DAGVTQSPTHLIKTRGQQVTLRCSPKSGHDTVSWYQQALGQGPQFIFQYYEEEERQRGNFPDRFSGHQFPNYSSELNVNALLLGDSALYLCASSWRRGDRAYEQYFGPGTRLTVT.

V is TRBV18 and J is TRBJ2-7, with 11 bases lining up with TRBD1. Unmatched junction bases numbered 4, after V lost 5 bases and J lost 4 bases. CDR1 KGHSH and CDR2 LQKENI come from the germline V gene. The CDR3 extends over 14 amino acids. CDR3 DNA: TGTGCCAGCTCAAGGACAGGGGGCGGTTACGAGCAGTACTTC. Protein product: CASSRTGGGYEQYF.

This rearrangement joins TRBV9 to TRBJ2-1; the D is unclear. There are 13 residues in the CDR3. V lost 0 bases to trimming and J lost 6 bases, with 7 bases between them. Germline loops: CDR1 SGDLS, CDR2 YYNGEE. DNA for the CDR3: TGTGCCAGCAGCGTAGATATCGGCAATGAGCAGTTCTTC. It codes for CASSVDIGNEQFF.

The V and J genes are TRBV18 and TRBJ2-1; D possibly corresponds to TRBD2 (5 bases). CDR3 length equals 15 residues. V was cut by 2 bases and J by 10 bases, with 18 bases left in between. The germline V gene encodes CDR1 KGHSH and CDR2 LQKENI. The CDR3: CASSPEAASTGEQFF. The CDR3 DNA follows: TGTGCCAGCTCACCAGAAGCGGCAAGCACCGGAGAGCAGTTCTTC.

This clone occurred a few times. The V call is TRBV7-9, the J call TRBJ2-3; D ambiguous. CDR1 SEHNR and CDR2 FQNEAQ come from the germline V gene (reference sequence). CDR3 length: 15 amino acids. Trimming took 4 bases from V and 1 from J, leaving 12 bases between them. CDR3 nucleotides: TGTGCCAGCAGCTCTATGCTCACGGGCACAGATACGCAGTATTTT. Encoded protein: CASSSMLTGTDTQYF.

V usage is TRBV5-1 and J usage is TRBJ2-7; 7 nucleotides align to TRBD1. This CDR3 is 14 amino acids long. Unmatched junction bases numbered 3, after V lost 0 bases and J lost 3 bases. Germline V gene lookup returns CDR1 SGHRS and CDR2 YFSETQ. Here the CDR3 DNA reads TGCGCCAGCAGCTTGGAAGGGGGCTTCTACGAGCAGTACTTC. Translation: CASSLEGGFYEQYF.

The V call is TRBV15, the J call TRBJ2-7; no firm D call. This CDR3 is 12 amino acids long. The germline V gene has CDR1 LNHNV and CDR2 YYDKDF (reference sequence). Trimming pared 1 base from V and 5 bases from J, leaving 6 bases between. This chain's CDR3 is CATSRALNEQYF. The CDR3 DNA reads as TGTGCCACCAGCAGAGCACTAAACGAGCAGTACTTC.

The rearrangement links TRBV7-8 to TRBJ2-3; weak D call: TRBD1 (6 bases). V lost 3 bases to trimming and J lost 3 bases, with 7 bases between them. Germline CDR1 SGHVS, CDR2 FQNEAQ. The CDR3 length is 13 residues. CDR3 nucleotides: TGTGCCAGCAGCTTTGGACAGACAGATACGCAGTATTTT. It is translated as CASSFGQTDTQYF.

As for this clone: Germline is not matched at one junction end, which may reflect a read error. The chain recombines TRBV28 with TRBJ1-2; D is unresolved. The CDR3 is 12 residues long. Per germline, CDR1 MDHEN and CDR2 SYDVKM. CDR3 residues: CASTLGSYGYTF. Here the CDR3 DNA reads TGTGCTAGCACTTTGGGGAGCTATGGCTACACCTTC.

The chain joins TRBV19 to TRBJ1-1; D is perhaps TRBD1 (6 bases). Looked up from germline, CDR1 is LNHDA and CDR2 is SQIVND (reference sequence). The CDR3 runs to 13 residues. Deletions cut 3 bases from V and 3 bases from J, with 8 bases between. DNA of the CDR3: TGTGCCAGTAGTATGGGGGCGCACACTGAAGCTTTCTTT. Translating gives CASSMGAHTEAFF.

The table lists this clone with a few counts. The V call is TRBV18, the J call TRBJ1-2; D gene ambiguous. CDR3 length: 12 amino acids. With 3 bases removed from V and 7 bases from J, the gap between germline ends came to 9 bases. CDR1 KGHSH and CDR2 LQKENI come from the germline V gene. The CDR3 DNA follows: TGTGCCAGCTCACCGAGGCAAAGTGGCTACACCTTC. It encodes CASSPRQSGYTF. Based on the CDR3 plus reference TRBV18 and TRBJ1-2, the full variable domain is NAGVMQNPRHLVRRRGQEARLRCSPMKGHSHVYWYRQLPEEGLKFMVYLQKENIIDESGMPKERFSAEFPKEGPSILRIQQVVRGDSAAYFCASSPRQSGYTFGSGTRLTVV.

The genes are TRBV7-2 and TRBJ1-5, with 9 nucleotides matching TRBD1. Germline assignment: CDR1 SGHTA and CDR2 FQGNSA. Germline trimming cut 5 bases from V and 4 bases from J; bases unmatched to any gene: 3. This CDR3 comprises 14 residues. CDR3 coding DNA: TGTGCCAGCAGCCCCGGGACAGGGAATCAGCCCCAGCATTTT. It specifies CASSPGTGNQPQHF.

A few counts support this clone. Here the CDR3 DNA reads TGTGCCAGCAGTTTAGGACTAGCGGGAGTCAATGAGCAGTTCTTC. Residues: CASSLGLAGVNEQFF. The chain has TRBV7-3 and TRBJ2-1, with 13 positions matching TRBD2. CDR3 length: 15 residues. V trimming: 6 bases; J trimming: 6 bases; junction bases outside the gene matches: 5. CDR1 and CDR2 (germline): SGHTA, FQGTGA.